These T cell receptor beta chains were read from a single sample in a study of cytomegalovirus exposure and HLA in healthy donors. Libraries were prepared by immunoSEQ multiplex PCR; TCRdb keeps only in-frame clonotypes and omits some of them. This table holds roughly 150,000 clones, around 82% found once. The sample taken for sequencing was PBMCs. Receptors were obtained from a young man in good health and CMV-seropositive. Each CDR3 is given with its conserved first and last residue.

V gene	CDR3 protein
TRBV15	CATSRDPPRGTYQETQYF
TRBV21-1	CASSKESRELRGAFF
TRBV9	CASSGGWAPTNYGYTF
TRBV18	CASSLTGTGDSGNTIYF
TRBV30	CAWSSGSEGDTQYF
TRBV5-5	CASSFQGNVHNEQFF
TRBV28	CASSPPGGREPQHF
TRBV11-3	CASSSLFSDTQYF
TRBV6-1	CASEWDRGLREQYF
TRBV7-8	CASSSGSEAFF
TRBV6-5	CASSYSSYRNTEAFF
TRBV27	CASKRTTDFTDTQYF
TRBV6-5	CASKLRSDSFYGYTF
TRBV19	CASSSTGGFYEQYF
TRBV19	CASSRDRELSGNTIYF
TRBV5-1	CASQRGEETQYF
TRBV7-2	CASSLGTGVDEQFF
TRBV5-1	CASRPAGEGNSPLHF
TRBV7-3	CASSLSGGHNEQFF
TRBV19	CASSRQGSYEQYF
TRBV4-1	CASSQEGGFGGYTF
TRBV7-3	CASSSPTSGRINEQFF
TRBV29-1	CSVEFLGGGYTF
TRBV11-2	CASSSVRERGYTF
TRBV11-3	CASSSPRDLPYF
TRBV18	CASLPSGTGKYNEQFF